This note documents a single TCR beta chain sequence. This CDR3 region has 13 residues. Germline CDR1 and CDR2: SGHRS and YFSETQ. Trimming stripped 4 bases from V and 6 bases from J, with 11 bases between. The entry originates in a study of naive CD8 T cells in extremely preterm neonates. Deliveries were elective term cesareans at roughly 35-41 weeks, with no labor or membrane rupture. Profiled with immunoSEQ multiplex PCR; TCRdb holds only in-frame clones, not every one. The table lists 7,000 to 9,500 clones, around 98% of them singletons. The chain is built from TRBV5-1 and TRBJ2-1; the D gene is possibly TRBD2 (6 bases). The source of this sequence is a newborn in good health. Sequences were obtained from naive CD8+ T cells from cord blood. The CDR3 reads CASSATSPNEQFF. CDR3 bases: TGCGCCAGCAGCGCCACTAGCCCCAATGAGCAGTTCTTC.